These T cell receptor beta chains were read from a single sample in a study of blood T cell repertoires in COVID-19. Some clones are missing from TCRdb's copy, which holds only in-frame ones; the method was immunoSEQ multiplex PCR. This table has approximately 60,000 clones, more than 60% appearing once. Sequenced material: peripheral blood. The source of these receptors is a human donor in a cohort sampled during active COVID-19. The CDR3 runs from the conserved cysteine through the conserved F or W. D genes are given only for firm matches. Where a row states a size, it is once, few, many or the class of an expanded clone; other rows omit it.

TRBV30	-	-	TRBJ1-4	CAWSVLGPTNEKLFF	TGTGCCTGGAGTGTACTGGGCCCAACTAATGAAAAACTGTTTTTT
TRBV2	-	TRBD1	TRBJ1-5	CASSTGQAQPQHF	TGTGCCAGCAGTACAGGACAGGCTCAGCCCCAGCATTTT
TRBV3-1/TRBV3-2	once	-	TRBJ2-6	CASSQVGGANVLTF	TGTGCCAGCAGCCAAGTCGGGGGGGCCAACGTCCTGACTTTC
TRBV5-1	-	TRBD1	TRBJ1-4	CASSLAGQFNEKLFF	TGCGCCAGCAGCTTGGCGGGACAGTTTAATGAAAAACTGTTTTTT
TRBV3-1/TRBV3-2	-	TRBD2	TRBJ2-1	CASSRTSGGVGSYNEQFF	TGTGCCAGCAGCCGGACTAGCGGGGGGGTGGGATCCTACAATGAGCAGTTCTTC
TRBV6-6	-	TRBD2	TRBJ2-1	CASSQDSSGGYNEQFF	TGTGCCAGCAGTCAGGACTCTAGCGGGGGCTACAATGAGCAGTTCTTC
TRBV19	medium-sized	-	TRBJ1-5	CASKATNNQPQHF	TGTGCCAGTAAGGCGACAAACAATCAGCCCCAGCATTTT
TRBV11-2	-	-	TRBJ2-7	CASSLDLMSEQYF	TGTGCCAGCAGCTTAGATCTTATGTCCGAGCAGTACTTC
TRBV11-3	-	-	TRBJ1-6	CANPRTEKVNSPLHF	TGTGCTAACCCCAGGACAGAAAAGGTAAATTCACCCCTCCACTTT
TRBV5-4	-	-	TRBJ1-6	CASSLMVSSYNSPLHF	TGTGCCAGCAGCTTGATGGTCAGCTCCTATAATTCACCCCTCCACTTT
TRBV5-6	few	TRBD2	TRBJ2-1	CASSAGLAGPSYEQFF	TGTGCCAGCAGCGCCGGACTAGCGGGGCCGTCGTATGAGCAGTTCTTC
TRBV4-2	-	-	TRBJ2-1	CASSQDQGHEQFF	TGTGCCAGCAGCCAAGATCAGGGCCATGAGCAGTTCTTC
TRBV20-1	-	-	TRBJ1-2	CSARQAYGYTF	TGCAGTGCAAGGCAGGCCTATGGCTACACCTTC
TRBV7-2	-	-	TRBJ2-2	CASSPYAGELFF	TGTGCCAGCAGCCCCTACGCCGGGGAGCTGTTTTTT
TRBV29-1	-	-	TRBJ2-5	CSVVVVGETQYF	TGCAGCGTTGTGGTGGTCGGGGAGACCCAGTACTTC
TRBV11-2	-	TRBD1	TRBJ1-4	CASSLVTGGREKLFF	TGTGCCAGCAGCTTAGTGACAGGGGGCCGTGAAAAACTGTTTTTT
TRBV7-9	many	-	TRBJ1-1	CASSSSTEAFF	TGTGCCAGCAGCTCATCAACTGAAGCTTTCTTT
TRBV3-1/TRBV3-2	-	-	TRBJ1-6	CASSQVPGKNSPLHF	TGTGCCAGCAGCCAAGTTCCAGGGAAAAATTCACCCCTCCACTTT
TRBV12-3/TRBV12-4	-	-	TRBJ2-7	CASSRGTYEQYF	TGTGCCAGCAGCCGGGGAACCTACGAGCAGTACTTC
TRBV9	-	-	TRBJ2-5	CASSVVGGHQETQYF	TGTGCCAGCAGCGTAGTCGGGGGGCATCAAGAGACCCAGTACTTC
TRBV30	-	-	TRBJ1-2	CAWNDRFYGYTF	TGTGCCTGGAACGACAGGTTCTATGGCTACACCTTC
TRBV2	-	-	TRBJ2-2	CASSGPGGELFF	TGTGCCAGCAGTGGGCCGGGAGGGGAGCTGTTTTTT
TRBV19	-	TRBD1	TRBJ1-1	CASSILLGDSEAFF	TGTGCCAGTAGTATTCTTCTAGGGGACAGTGAAGCTTTCTTT
TRBV18	-	TRBD2	TRBJ2-3	CASSPLRLAGGHSTDTQYF	TGTGCCAGCTCACCCCTGCGACTAGCGGGGGGACATAGCACAGATACGCAGTATTTT
TRBV20-1	-	TRBD2	TRBJ2-3	CSASRLAGNPDTQYF	TGCAGTGCTAGTCGACTAGCGGGGAATCCAGATACGCAGTATTTT
TRBV6-5	-	-	TRBJ1-1	CASSLSGKRNTEAFF	TGTGCCAGCAGTTTATCGGGAAAGAGGAACACTGAAGCTTTCTTT
TRBV6-6	-	-	TRBJ1-6	CASSLRAIYNSPLHF	TGTGCCAGCAGTCTCAGGGCGATCTATAATTCACCCCTCCACTTT
TRBV11-2	-	TRBD2	TRBJ2-1	CASSLTGGPFDEQFF	TGTGCCAGCAGCTTAACGGGGGGGCCCTTCGATGAGCAGTTCTTC
TRBV5-1	few	-	TRBJ1-2	CASSRTADGYTF	TGCGCCAGCAGCAGAACAGCGGATGGCTACACCTTC
TRBV5-1	-	-	TRBJ2-7	CASSLKPGLTYEQYF	TGCGCCAGCAGCCTGAAACCGGGACTTACTTACGAGCAGTACTTC
TRBV30	few	TRBD1	TRBJ1-2	CAWRIASGGNYGYTF	TGTGCCTGGAGGATCGCCTCAGGGGGAAACTATGGCTACACCTTC
TRBV19	-	TRBD1	TRBJ2-5	CASSTGTGGETQYF	TGTGCCAGTAGTACCGGGACAGGGGGGGAGACCCAGTACTTC
TRBV7-9	-	-	TRBJ1-6	CASSSTGQQGNNSPLHF	TGTGCCAGCAGCTCAACCGGCCAACAGGGAAATAATTCACCCCTCCACTTT
TRBV19	-	TRBD1	TRBJ2-2	CASSARTGWNTGELFF	TGTGCCAGTAGTGCTAGGACAGGGTGGAACACCGGGGAGCTGTTTTTT
TRBV7-3	-	TRBD2	TRBJ2-5	CASSSTPGGQETQYF	TGTGCCAGCAGCTCAACCCCGGGGGGGCAAGAGACCCAGTACTTC
TRBV19	-	-	TRBJ1-3	CASRGNTIYF	TGTGCCAGTCGGGGAAACACCATATATTTT
TRBV30	few	TRBD1	TRBJ1-2	CAWSRQGVYGYTF	TGTGCCTGGAGTAGACAGGGGGTCTATGGCTACACCTTC
TRBV2	-	-	TRBJ2-2	CASSGPGRGRAGELFF	TGTGCCAGCAGTGGGCCTGGTAGAGGTAGAGCCGGGGAGCTGTTTTTT
TRBV4-2	-	TRBD2	TRBJ2-5	CASSPPLAGGRQTQYF	TGTGCCAGCAGCCCACCACTAGCGGGGGGGCGGCAGACCCAGTACTTC
TRBV9	once	TRBD2	TRBJ2-1	CASSVAGGLNEQFF	TGTGCCAGCAGCGTAGCGGGGGGGTTGAATGAGCAGTTCTTC
TRBV7-9	once	-	TRBJ1-1	CASSAAGNTEAFF	TGTGCCAGCAGCGCCGCCGGGAACACTGAAGCTTTCTTT